The following is a T cell receptor (beta chain) sequence with its context. Assay: immunoSEQ multiplex PCR; the TCRdb copy retains only in-frame clones and omits some. Here the sample spans roughly 270,000 clones, approximately 81% being singletons. Germline V gene data show CDR1 as SGHRS and CDR2 as YFSETQ. The V gene lost 6 bases and the J gene lost 4 bases, with 10 bases spanning the gap. The CDR3 loop spans 13 amino acids. This entry is derived from a study of blood T cell repertoires in COVID-19. Turning to the study itself: Material from acute and convalescent COVID-19 was sourced from the United States, Italy and Spain.

Participants spanned ages about 18 to 95 years and resided in some 22 US areas. The study assigned cohorts using participant-reported clinical history. This clonotype originated in a woman aged 45-65 years who had recovered from COVID-19. The chain couples TRBV5-1 to TRBJ1-4; D is unresolved. Material: PBMCs or T cells enriched from blood (not recorded which). The CDR3 nucleotides read TGCGCCAGCACTCGCGGACTTAATGAAAAACTGTTTTTT. Translation: CASTRGLNEKLFF.